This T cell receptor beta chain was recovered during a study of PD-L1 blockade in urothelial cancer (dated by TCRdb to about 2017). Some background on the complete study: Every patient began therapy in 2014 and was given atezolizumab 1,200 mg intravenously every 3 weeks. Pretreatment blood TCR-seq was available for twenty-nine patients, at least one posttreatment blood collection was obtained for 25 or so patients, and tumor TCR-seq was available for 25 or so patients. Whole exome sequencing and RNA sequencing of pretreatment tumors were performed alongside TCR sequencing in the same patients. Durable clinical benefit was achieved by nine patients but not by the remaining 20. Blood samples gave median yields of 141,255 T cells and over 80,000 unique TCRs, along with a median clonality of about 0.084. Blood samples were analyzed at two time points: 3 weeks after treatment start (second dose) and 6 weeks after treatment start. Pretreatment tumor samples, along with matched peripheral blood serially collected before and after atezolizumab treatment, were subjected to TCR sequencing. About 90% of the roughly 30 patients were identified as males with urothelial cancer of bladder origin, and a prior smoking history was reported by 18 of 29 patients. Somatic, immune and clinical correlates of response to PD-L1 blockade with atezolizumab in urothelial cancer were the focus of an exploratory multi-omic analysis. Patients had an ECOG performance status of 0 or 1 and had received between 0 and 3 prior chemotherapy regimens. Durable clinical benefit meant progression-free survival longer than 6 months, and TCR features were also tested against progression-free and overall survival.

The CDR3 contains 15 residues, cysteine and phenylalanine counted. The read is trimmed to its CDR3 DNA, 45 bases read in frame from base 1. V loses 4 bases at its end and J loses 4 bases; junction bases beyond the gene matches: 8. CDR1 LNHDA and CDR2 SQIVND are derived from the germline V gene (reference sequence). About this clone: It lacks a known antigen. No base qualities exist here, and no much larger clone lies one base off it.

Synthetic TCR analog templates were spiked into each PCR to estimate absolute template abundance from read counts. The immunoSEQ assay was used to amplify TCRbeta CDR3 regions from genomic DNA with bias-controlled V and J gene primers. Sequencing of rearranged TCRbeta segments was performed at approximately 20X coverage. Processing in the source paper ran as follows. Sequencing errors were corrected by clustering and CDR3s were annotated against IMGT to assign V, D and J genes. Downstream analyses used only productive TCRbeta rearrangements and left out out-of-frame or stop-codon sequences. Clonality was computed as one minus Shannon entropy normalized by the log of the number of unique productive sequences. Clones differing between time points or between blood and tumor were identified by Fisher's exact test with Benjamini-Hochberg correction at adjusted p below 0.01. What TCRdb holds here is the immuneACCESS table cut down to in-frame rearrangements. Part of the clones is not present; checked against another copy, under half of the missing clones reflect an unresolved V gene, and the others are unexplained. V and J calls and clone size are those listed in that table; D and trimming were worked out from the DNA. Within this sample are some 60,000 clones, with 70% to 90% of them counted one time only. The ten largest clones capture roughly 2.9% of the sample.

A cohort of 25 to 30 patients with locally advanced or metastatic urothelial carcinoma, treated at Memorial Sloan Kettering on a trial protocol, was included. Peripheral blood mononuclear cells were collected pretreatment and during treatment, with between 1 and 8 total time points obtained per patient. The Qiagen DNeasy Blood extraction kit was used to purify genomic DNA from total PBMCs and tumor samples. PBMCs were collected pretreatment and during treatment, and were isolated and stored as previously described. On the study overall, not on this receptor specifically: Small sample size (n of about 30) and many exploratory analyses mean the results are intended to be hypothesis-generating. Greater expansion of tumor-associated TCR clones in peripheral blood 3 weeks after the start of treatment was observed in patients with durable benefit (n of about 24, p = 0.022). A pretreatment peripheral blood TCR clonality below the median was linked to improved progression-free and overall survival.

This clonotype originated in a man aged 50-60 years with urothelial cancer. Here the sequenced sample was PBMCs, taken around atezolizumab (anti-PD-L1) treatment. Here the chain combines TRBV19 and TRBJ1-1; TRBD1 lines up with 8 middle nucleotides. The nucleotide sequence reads TGTGCCAGTAGTAGAACCGGGACAGGTTCCACTGAAGCTTTCTTT. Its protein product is CASSRTGTGSTEAFF. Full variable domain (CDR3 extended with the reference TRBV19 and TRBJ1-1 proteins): DGGITQSPKYLFRKEGQNVTLSCEQNLNHDAMYWYRQDPGQGLRLIYYSQIVNDFQKGDIAEGYSVSREKKESFPLTVTSAQKNPTAFYLCASSRTGTGSTEAFFGQGTRLTVV.